This T cell receptor (beta chain) is drawn from a study of cytomegalovirus exposure and HLA in healthy donors. The approximately 120-subject validation cohort, separate from the roughly 670-subject first cohort, included the donors. V lost 5 bases and J 5 bases, leaving 15 bases between the germline ends. The CDR3 has 13 amino acids. Germline V gene sequence: CDR1 GTSNPN, CDR2 SVGIG (reference sequence). Findings and limits, study-wide: CMV antigen specificity of a few CMV-associated chains was confirmed in vitro.

About this clone itself: No antigen is known for it.

Clones were sequenced by immunoSEQ multiplex PCR, and TCRdb holds only the in-frame ones, with some missing. The data hold about 120,000 clones, with 85% observed a single time. The sequenced sample consisted of PBMCs. The rearrangement uses TRBV30 and TRBJ2-5; TRBD1 might be the D (6 bases). This sequence was found in a woman aged 30 to 39 in good health and CMV-seronegative. This CDR3 is CAWCPGAGETQYF. In DNA form, the CDR3 reads TGTGCCTGGTGTCCAGGGGCCGGGGAGACCCAGTACTTC. Supplemented by reference TRBV30 and TRBJ2-5, the full variable domain reads SQTIHQWPATLVQPVGSPLSLECTVEGTSNPNLYWYRQAAGRGLQLLFYSVGIGQISSEVPQNLSASRPQDRQFILSSKKLLLSDSGFYLCAWCPGAGETQYFGPGTRLLVL.